Presented here are 10 T cell receptor beta chains from one specimen sequenced in a study of shared clonotypes between healthy human individuals. Profiling relied on immunoSEQ multiplex PCR, and the TCRdb table lists in-frame clones only, not all of them. The sample lists 550,000 to 800,000 clones; 74% were seen once. The sample was memory CD4+ T cells sorted from blood. Described subset: CD45RA-negative fraction. The receptors were sampled from a woman in her twenties or thirties in good health.

The genes are TRBV27 and TRBJ2-7, with 12 bases aligning to TRBD2. The CDR3 length is 19 residues. Germline V gene sequence: CDR1 MNHEY, CDR2 SMNVEV (reference sequence). Germline trimming cut 4 bases from V and 4 bases from J; bases unmatched to any gene: 17. In nucleotides, the CDR3 is TGTGCCAGCAGTTACTCCTGGTCTAGCGGGAGGGCCGGACCTTACGAGCAGTACTTC. Translation: CASSYSWSSGRAGPYEQYF.

This chain uses TRBV27 with TRBJ2-7; D may be TRBD1 (6 bases). V gave up 7 bases and J gave up 0 bases, with 16 bases separating them. The germline V gene encodes CDR1 MNHEY and CDR2 SMNVEV (reference sequence). The CDR3 runs 15 residues. The CDR3 sequence is CASTPRGGYSYEQYF. The CDR3 DNA follows: TGTGCCAGCACCCCACGTGGGGGCTACTCCTACGAGCAGTACTTC.

This chain links TRBV6-1 with TRBJ1-1; the D is unclear. The V gene's germline CDR1 is MNHNS and CDR2 SASEGT. The CDR3 sequence is 13 residues long. Trimming cost V 1 base and J 11 bases, with 14 bases left between them. The CDR3 DNA follows: TGTGCCAGCAGTGAAGATGTGTTCTTCGGGGCTTTCTTT. Translated, it gives CASSEDVFFGAFF.

About this clone itself: The same CDR3 is also encoded by other DNA sequences in this sample. The chain recombines TRBV27 with TRBJ1-5, with D perhaps matching TRBD1 (6 bases). This CDR3 has 13 amino acids. V dropped 6 bases and J dropped 6 bases, with 12 bases sitting between them. The germline CDR1 and CDR2 sequences are MNHEY and SMNVEV (reference sequence). The CDR3 nucleotides are TGTGCCAGCAGCCTTTCAGGGGTTCAGCCCCAGCATTTT. It specifies CASSLSGVQPQHF.

The V call is TRBV5-6, the J call TRBJ1-5, with a weak D call TRBD1 (6 bases). Trimming shortened V by 4 bases and J by 6 bases, and 11 bases separated the two germline ends. The CDR3 contains 13 residues. CDR1 is SGHDT, CDR2 YYEEEE, per germline. This CDR3 reads CASSLGHGQPQHF. Written as DNA, the CDR3 is TGTGCCAGCAGCCTGGGACACGGTCAGCCCCAGCATTTT.

This chain joins TRBV20-1 and TRBJ2-7; no clear D. From germline, CDR1 is DFQATT and CDR2 SNEGSKA (reference sequence). The CDR3 is made up of 11 amino acids. Trimming removed 5 bases at V and 3 bases at J, with 8 bases between. DNA for the CDR3: TGCAGTGCTCCCCAGAACTACGAGCAGTACTTC. The encoded protein is CSAPQNYEQYF.

V usage is TRBV5-1 and J usage is TRBJ2-2, with D uncertain. Trimming left V 4 bases short and J 3 bases short, with 13 bases between. The CDR3 has 15 residues. The germline V gene has CDR1 SGHRS and CDR2 YFSETQ. CDR3 sequence (DNA): TGCGCCAGCAGCATAGATCCCAGTTACACCGGGGAGCTGTTTTTT. Its protein product is CASSIDPSYTGELFF.

This chain uses TRBV28 with TRBJ1-5, with 9 bases matching TRBD1. V was clipped by 5 bases and J by 6 bases; unmatched bases: 5. Germline V lookup: CDR1 MDHEN, CDR2 SYDVKM. The CDR3 has 14 amino acids. CDR3 in DNA: TGTGCCAGCAGTCCTGGACAGGGGTTTCAGCCCCAGCATTTT. Translating it yields CASSPGQGFQPQHF.

This clone was counted a single time. The chain combines TRBV6-1 with TRBJ1-5, with 8 bases lining up with TRBD1. With 4 bases clipped from V and 0 bases from J, the junction kept 11 bases outside the gene matches. Germline V CDR1 and CDR2: MNHNS, SASEGT. The CDR3 spans 18 residues. CDR3 amino acids: CASSAFGTGRYSNQPQHF. The CDR3 nucleotides read TGTGCCAGCAGTGCCTTCGGGACAGGTCGATATAGCAATCAGCCCCAGCATTTT.

This clone showed up just once. The chain uses TRBV5-1 and TRBJ2-2; D possibly corresponds to TRBD2 (6 bases). CDR3 length equals 16 residues. V was clipped by 1 base and J by 0 bases, with 10 bases between them. Germline CDR1 is SGHRS and CDR2 is YFSETQ. The CDR3 DNA reads as TGCGCCAGCAGCTTGATGTCGGGGGCGAACACCGGGGAGCTGTTTTTT. Translated, it gives CASSLMSGANTGELFF.